Below, 13 T cell receptor beta chains from the same sample are listed, as sequenced in a study of blood T cell repertoires in COVID-19 (dated by TCRdb to 2020 to 2021). Library preparation used the immunoSEQ multiplex PCR assay. Entries here come from immuneACCESS through TCRdb and include only in-frame sequences with V and J called. Some clones fail to appear in such tables; in the studies checked, an unresolved V gene covers under half of the shortfall, and the cause of the remainder is unknown. For this sample the table gives hundreds of thousands of clones, of which about 80% were detected only once. The ten most abundant clones make up 7.4% of the sample. Sample: peripheral blood. These receptors all come from a woman in her forties or fifties with acute or convalescent COVID-19.

In DNA, the CDR3 is TGTGCCAGCAGCTTGGAGGGGCGAGGAGATACGCAGTATTTT. It encodes CASSLEGRGDTQYF. This rearrangement joins TRBV5-5 to TRBJ2-3; tentative D call: TRBD1 (5 bases). Germline CDR1 SGHKS, CDR2 YYEKEE (reference sequence). Trimming cost V 0 bases and J 5 bases, with 10 bases left between them. The CDR3 is made up of 14 amino acids.

The rearrangement links TRBV12-3 or TRBV12-4 to TRBJ1-5; D remains unclear. The CDR3 runs to 12 residues. V lost 2 bases and J lost 9, with 8 bases in between. CDR3 DNA sequence: TGTGCCAGCAGTTTAACGGTCGGGCCCCAGCATTTT. It yields the protein CASSLTVGPQHF.

The CDR3 coding sequence is TGTGCCAGCAGCCTCTGGACTAGCGGGAGTCGCGAGACCCAGTACTTC. Amino acids: CASSLWTSGSRETQYF. This sequence joins TRBV13 and TRBJ2-5; 13 nucleotides agree with TRBD2. With V trimmed by 5 bases and J by 5 bases, 8 bases remained unmatched. Germline V gene lookup returns CDR1 PRHDT and CDR2 FYEKMQ (reference sequence). The CDR3 runs to 16 residues.

The chain combines TRBV5-6 with TRBJ1-2; TRBD1 is a possible D gene (5 bases). Trimming stripped 4 bases from V and 4 bases from J, with 14 bases between. Germline CDR1 and CDR2: SGHDT and YYEEEE. This CDR3 contains 14 residues. The CDR3 nucleotides read TGTGCCAGCAGCCCCCCAGGGCAAATCTATGGCTACACCTTC. It is translated as CASSPPGQIYGYTF.

This sequence joins TRBV5-1 and TRBJ2-7; 8 bases are shared with TRBD2. The CDR3 loop spans 15 amino acids. Germline CDR1 reads SGHRS; CDR2 reads YFSETQ. Trimming took 0 bases from V and 3 from J; bases not matched to a gene: 5. The CDR3, as DNA: TGCGCCAGCAGCTTGGGCGCGGGAGGTCTCTACGAGCAGTACTTC. This gives the protein CASSLGAGGLYEQYF.

This clone was counted only a few times. The J gene is TRBJ2-7, the V gene TRBV6-5; TRBD1 matches 7 bases. This CDR3 spans 14 amino acids. Unmatched junction bases numbered 8, after V lost 3 bases and J lost 6 bases. Germline lookup yields CDR1 MNHEY and CDR2 SVGAGI. CDR3 DNA sequence: TGTGCCAGCAGTTATCGACAGGGAAGGGTCGAGCAGTACTTC. Its translation is CASSYRQGRVEQYF.

V usage is TRBV28 and J usage is TRBJ2-2, with 8 bases identical to TRBD1. CDR1 MDHEN and CDR2 SYDVKM come from the germline V gene. V was pared by 4 bases and J by 3 bases, with 4 bases of the junction left unmatched. The CDR3 has 15 residues. The CDR3 sequence: CASSWRQGYTGELFF. As DNA, the CDR3 is TGTGCCAGCAGTTGGAGACAGGGGTACACCGGGGAGCTGTTTTTT. The full variable domain, completed using reference TRBV28 and TRBJ2-2, is DVKVTQSSRYLVKRTGEKVFLECVQDMDHENMFWYRQDPGLGLRLIYFSYDVKMKEKGDIPEGYSVSREKKERFSLILESASTNQTSMYLCASSWRQGYTGELFFGEGSRLTVL.

V is TRBV30 and J is TRBJ1-2; no reliable D call. The CDR3 runs to 11 residues. Germline values: CDR1 GTSNPN, CDR2 SVGIG (reference sequence). V lost 3 bases, J lost 3 bases, and 5 bases lay in between. The CDR3 DNA is TGTGCCTGGAGCAAATACTATGGCTACACCTTC. Its translation is CAWSKYYGYTF.

The V and J genes are TRBV11-3 and TRBJ2-2; D possibly corresponds to TRBD2 (5 bases). This CDR3 is 13 amino acids long. Trimming cost V 1 base and J 6 bases, with 6 bases left between them. Looked up from germline, CDR1 is SGHNT and CDR2 is YENEEA. CDR3 residues: CASSLGRAGELFF. DNA for the CDR3: TGTGCCAGCAGCTTAGGGCGGGCCGGGGAGCTGTTTTTT. Variable domain in full (rest from reference TRBV11-3 and TRBJ2-2): EAGVVQSPRYKIIEKKQPVAFWCNPISGHNTLYWYLQNLGQGPELLIRYENEEAVDDSQLPKDRFSAERLKGVDSTLKIQPAELGDSAVYLCASSLGRAGELFFGEGSRLTVL.

This chain links TRBV30 with TRBJ2-3; 8 nucleotides agree with TRBD2. This CDR3 has 14 amino acids. V lost 0 bases and J lost 4; bases outside the gene matches: 3. Germline V gene sequence: CDR1 GTSNPN, CDR2 SVGIG (reference sequence). The CDR3 reads CAWSVAGVADTQYF. CDR3 DNA sequence: TGTGCCTGGAGTGTAGCGGGAGTGGCAGATACGCAGTATTTT.

This CDR3 is CASSLAGRNSPLHF. DNA of the CDR3: TGTGCCAGCAGCTTGGCAGGGAGGAATTCACCCCTCCACTTT. This chain connects TRBV7-3 to TRBJ1-6; perhaps TRBD1 as D (5 bases). V was cut by 3 bases and J by 7 bases, with 10 bases left in between. CDR1 and CDR2 (germline): SGHTA, FQGTGA. CDR3 size: 14 residues.

The chain carries TRBV25-1 and TRBJ2-7; 9 nucleotides line up with TRBD1. Germline assignment: CDR1 MGHDK and CDR2 SYGVNS. This CDR3 has 14 residues. Trimming at V came to 5 bases and at J to 5 bases, leaving 7 bases not matched to a gene. The CDR3 sequence is CASSPGQGKNEQYF. The CDR3 DNA is TGTGCCAGCAGTCCGGGACAGGGCAAGAACGAGCAGTACTTC.

J is TRBJ1-2 and V is TRBV6-6, with 9 positions matching TRBD1. Germline V gene data show CDR1 as MNHNY and CDR2 as SVGAGI (reference sequence). This CDR3 contains 14 residues. The V and J ends lost 6 bases and 4 bases, in that order; junction bases with no gene match: 6. CDR3 nucleotide sequence: TGTGCCAGCAGCGAACAGGGGGCAGGCTATGGCTACACCTTC. Its protein product is CASSEQGAGYGYTF.